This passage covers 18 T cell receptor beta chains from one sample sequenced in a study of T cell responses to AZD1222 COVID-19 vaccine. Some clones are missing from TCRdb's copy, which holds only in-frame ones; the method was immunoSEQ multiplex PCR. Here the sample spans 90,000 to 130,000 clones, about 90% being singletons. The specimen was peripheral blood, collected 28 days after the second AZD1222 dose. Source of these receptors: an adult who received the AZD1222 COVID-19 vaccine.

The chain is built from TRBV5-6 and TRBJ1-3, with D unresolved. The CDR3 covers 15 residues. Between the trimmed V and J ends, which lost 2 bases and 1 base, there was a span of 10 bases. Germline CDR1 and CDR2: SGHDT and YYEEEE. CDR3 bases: TGTGCCAGCAGCTTCGCCGGTGAATCTGGAAACACCATATATTTT. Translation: CASSFAGESGNTIYF.

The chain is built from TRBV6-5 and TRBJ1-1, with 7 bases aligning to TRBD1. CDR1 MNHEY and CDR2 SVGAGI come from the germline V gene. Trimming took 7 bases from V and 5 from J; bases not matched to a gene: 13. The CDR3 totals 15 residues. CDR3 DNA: TGTGCCAGCAACCCCAATCAGGGGGGGCGGACTGAAGCTTTCTTT. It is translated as CASNPNQGGRTEAFF.

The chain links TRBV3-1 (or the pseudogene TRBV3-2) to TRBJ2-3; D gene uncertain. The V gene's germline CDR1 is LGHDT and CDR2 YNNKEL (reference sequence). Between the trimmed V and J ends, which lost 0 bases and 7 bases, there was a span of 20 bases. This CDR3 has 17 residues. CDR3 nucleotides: TGTGCCAGCAGCCAAGAAGTGGCCGGCGTGGGCTCCTATACGCAGTATTTT. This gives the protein CASSQEVAGVGSYTQYF.

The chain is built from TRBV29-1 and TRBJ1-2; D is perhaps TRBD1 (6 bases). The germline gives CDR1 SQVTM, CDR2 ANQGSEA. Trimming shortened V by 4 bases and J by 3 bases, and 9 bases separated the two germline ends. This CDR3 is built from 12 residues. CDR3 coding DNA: TGCAGCGTTGGCGGGGGCTACTATGGCTACACCTTC. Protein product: CSVGGGYYGYTF.

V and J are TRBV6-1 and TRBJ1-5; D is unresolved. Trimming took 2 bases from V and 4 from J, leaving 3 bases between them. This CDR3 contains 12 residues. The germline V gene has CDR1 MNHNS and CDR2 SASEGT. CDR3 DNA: TGTGCCAGCAGTGAATCAAATCAGCCCCAGCATTTT. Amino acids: CASSESNQPQHF.

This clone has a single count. The CDR3 nucleotides are TGTGCCAGCACCACAGAGGGACTCCAGTCCTACGAGCAGTACTTC. Translation gives CASTTEGLQSYEQYF. The J gene is TRBJ2-7, the V gene TRBV28; TRBD2 might be the D (6 bases). CDR3 length equals 15 residues. CDR1 is MDHEN, CDR2 SYDVKM, per germline. V dropped 7 bases and J dropped 1 base, with 17 bases sitting between them.

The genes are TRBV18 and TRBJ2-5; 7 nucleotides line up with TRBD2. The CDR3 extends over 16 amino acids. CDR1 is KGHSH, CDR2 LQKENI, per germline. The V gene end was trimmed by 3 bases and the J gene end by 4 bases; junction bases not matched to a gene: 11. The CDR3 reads CASSPFGRELLETQYF. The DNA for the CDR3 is TGTGCCAGCTCACCGTTCGGGCGGGAGTTATTAGAGACCCAGTACTTC. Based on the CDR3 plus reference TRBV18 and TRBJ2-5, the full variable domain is NAGVMQNPRHLVRRRGQEARLRCSPMKGHSHVYWYRQLPEEGLKFMVYLQKENIIDESGMPKERFSAEFPKEGPSILRIQQVVRGDSAAYFCASSPFGRELLETQYFGPGTRLLVL.

DNA of the CDR3: TGTGCCAGTAGGACTCAGGGGGCTTCCTCTGGAAACACCATATATTTT. This gives the protein CASRTQGASSGNTIYF. V usage is TRBV19 and J usage is TRBJ1-3, with 8 positions matching TRBD1. V lost 6 bases, J lost 0 bases, and 7 bases stayed unmatched. This CDR3 has 16 amino acids. CDR1 LNHDA and CDR2 SQIVND come from the germline V gene (reference sequence).

The CDR3, as DNA: TGTGCCAGCTCACCAGAGATTAGCTCCTATAATTCACCCCTCCACTTT. Protein: CASSPEISSYNSPLHF. The rearrangement links TRBV18 to TRBJ1-6, with unresolved D. V was cut by 2 bases and J by 0 bases, with 8 bases left in between. CDR3 size: 16 residues. Per the germline V gene, CDR1 is KGHSH and CDR2 is LQKENI.

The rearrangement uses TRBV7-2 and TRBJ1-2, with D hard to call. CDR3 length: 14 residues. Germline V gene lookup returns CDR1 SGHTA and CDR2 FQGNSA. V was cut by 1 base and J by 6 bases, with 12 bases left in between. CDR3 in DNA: TGTGCCAGCAGCTTAGGAGGTCAGGCCAATGGCTACACCTTC. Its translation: CASSLGGQANGYTF.

Here the CDR3 reads CASSVAGNTEAFF. The DNA of the CDR3 is TGTGCCAGCAGCGTAGCCGGAAACACTGAAGCTTTCTTT. The gene calls are TRBV9 and TRBJ1-1; D call uncertain. The CDR3 is 13 residues long. Trimming stripped 0 bases from V and 2 bases from J, with 5 bases between. In germline, CDR1 is SGDLS, CDR2 YYNGEE.

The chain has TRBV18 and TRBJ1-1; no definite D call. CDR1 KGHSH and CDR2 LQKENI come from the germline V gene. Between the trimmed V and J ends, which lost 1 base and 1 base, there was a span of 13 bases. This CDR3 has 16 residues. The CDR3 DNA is TGTGCCAGCTCACCACGGTCCTACAGCGGGAACACTGAAGCTTTCTTT. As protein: CASSPRSYSGNTEAFF.

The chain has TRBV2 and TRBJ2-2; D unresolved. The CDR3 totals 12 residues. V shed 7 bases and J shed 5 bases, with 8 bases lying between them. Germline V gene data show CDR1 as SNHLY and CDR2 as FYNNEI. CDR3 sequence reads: CASTLGTGELFF. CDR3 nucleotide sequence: TGTGCCAGCACCCTGGGGACCGGGGAGCTGTTTTTT.

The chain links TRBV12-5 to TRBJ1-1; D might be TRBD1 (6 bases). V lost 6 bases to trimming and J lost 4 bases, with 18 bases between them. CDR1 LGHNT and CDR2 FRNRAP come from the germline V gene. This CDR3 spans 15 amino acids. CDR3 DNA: TGTGCTAGTGGCCCGATAACAGGGTTGATCACTGAAGCTTTCTTT. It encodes CASGPITGLITEAFF. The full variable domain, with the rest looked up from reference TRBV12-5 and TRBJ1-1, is DARVTQTPRHKVTEMGQEVTMRCQPILGHNTVFWYRQTMMQGLELLAYFRNRAPLDDSGMPKDRFSAEMPDATLATLKIQPSEPRDSAVYFCASGPITGLITEAFFGQGTRLTVV.

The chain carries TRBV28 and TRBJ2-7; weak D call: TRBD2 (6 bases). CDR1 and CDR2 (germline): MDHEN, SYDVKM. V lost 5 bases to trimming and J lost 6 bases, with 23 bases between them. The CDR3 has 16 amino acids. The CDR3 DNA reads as TGTGCCAGCAGTGGCCTTATGGGCGGGATCCGGCGCGAGCAGTACTTC. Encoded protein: CASSGLMGGIRREQYF.

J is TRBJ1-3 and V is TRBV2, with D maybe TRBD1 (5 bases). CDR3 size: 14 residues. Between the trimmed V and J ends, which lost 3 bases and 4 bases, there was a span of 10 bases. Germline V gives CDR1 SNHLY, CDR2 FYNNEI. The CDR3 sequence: CASSDRQGGNTIYF. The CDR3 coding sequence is TGTGCCAGCAGTGATCGCCAGGGAGGAAACACCATATATTTT.

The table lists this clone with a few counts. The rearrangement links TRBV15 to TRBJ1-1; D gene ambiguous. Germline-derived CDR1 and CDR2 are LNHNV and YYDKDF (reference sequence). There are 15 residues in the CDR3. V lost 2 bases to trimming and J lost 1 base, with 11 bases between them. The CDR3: CATSRPTAGNTEAFF. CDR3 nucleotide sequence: TGTGCCACCAGCAGACCAACGGCGGGGAACACTGAAGCTTTCTTT. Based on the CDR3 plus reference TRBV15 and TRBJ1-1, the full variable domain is DAMVIQNPRYQVTQFGKPVTLSCSQTLNHNVMYWYQQKSSQAPKLLFHYYDKDFNNEADTPDNFQSRRPNTSFCFLDIRSPGLGDTAMYLCATSRPTAGNTEAFFGQGTRLTVV.

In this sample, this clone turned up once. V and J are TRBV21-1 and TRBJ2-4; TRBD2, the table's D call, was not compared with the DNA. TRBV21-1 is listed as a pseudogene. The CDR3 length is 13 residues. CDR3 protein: CASTGGAKNIQYF. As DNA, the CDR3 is TGTGCCAGCACGGGGGGCGCCAAAAACATTCAGTACTTC.